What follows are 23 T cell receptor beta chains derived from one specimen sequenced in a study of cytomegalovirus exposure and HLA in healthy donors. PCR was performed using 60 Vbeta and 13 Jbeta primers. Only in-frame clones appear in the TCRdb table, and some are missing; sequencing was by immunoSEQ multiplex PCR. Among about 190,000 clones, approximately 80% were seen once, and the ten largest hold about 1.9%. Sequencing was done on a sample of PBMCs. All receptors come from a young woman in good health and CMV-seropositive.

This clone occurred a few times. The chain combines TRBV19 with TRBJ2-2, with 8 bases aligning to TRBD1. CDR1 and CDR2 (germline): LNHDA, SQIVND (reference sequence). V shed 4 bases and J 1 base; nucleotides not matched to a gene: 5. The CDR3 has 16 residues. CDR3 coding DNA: TGTGCCAGTAGTAACCCCGGGACAGGGAACACCGGGGAGCTGTTTTTT. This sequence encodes CASSNPGTGNTGELFF.

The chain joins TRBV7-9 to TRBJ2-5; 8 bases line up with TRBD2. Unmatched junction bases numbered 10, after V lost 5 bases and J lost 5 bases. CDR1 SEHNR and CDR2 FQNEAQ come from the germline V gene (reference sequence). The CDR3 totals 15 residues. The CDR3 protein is CASSPPGLAGETQYF. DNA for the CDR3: TGTGCCAGCAGCCCACCCGGACTAGCCGGCGAGACCCAGTACTTC.

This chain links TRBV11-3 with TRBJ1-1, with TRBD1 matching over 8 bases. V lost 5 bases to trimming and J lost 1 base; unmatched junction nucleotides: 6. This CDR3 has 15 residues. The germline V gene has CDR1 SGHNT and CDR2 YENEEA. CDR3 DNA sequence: TGTGCCAGCAGCCCAGGGGGCCAGGGGAACACTGAAGCTTTCTTT. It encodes CASSPGGQGNTEAFF.

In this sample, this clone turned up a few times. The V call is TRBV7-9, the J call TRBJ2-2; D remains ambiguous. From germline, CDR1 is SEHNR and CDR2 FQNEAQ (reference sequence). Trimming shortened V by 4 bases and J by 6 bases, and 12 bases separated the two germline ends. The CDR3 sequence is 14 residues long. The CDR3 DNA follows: TGTGCCAGCAGCTCCAACCCCCTACCCGGGGAGCTGTTTTTT. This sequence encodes CASSSNPLPGELFF. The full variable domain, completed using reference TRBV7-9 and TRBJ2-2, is DTGVSQNPRHKITKRGQNVTFRCDPISEHNRLYWYRQTLGQGPEFLTYFQNEAQLEKSRLLSDRFSAERPKGSFSTLEIQRTEQGDSAMYLCASSSNPLPGELFFGEGSRLTVL.

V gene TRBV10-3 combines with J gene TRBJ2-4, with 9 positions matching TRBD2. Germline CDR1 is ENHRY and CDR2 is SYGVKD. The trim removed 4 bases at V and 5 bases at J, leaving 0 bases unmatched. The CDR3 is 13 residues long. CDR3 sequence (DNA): TGTGCCATCAGTGCTAGCGGGGAAAACATTCAGTACTTC. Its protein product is CAISASGENIQYF.

CDR3 protein: CASGTGGAAEAFF. The CDR3 region has the DNA TGTGCCAGCGGTACAGGGGGCGCCGCTGAAGCTTTCTTT. The chain carries TRBV6-1 and TRBJ1-1, with 9 nucleotides matching TRBD1. The CDR3 is made up of 13 amino acids. Germline values: CDR1 MNHNS, CDR2 SASEGT. V was pared by 8 bases and J by 6 bases, with 7 bases of the junction left unmatched.

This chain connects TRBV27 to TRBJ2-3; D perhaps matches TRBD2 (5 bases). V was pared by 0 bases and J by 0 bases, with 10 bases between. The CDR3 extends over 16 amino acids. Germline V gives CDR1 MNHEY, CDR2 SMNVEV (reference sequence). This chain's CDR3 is CASSLSLRASTDTQYF. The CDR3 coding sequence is TGTGCCAGCAGTTTATCGCTGCGGGCGAGCACAGATACGCAGTATTTT.

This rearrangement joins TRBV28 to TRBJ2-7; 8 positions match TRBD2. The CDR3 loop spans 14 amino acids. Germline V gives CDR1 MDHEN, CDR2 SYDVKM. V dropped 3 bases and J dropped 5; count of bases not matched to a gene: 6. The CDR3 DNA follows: TGTGCCAGCAGTTTCGCGGGCGGGGGGAACGAGCAGTACTTC. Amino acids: CASSFAGGGNEQYF.

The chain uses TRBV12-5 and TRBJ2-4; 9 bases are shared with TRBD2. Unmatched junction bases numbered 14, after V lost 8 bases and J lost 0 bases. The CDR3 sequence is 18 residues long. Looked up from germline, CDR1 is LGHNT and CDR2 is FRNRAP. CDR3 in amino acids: CASSGALAGRLAKNIQYF. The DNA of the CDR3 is TGTGCTAGTTCTGGTGCGCTAGCGGGGCGACTAGCCAAAAACATTCAGTACTTC.

In DNA, the CDR3 is TGTGCCAGTAATTACGGACAGGGTTATGATGGCTACACCTTC. Protein: CASNYGQGYDGYTF. The genes are TRBV19 and TRBJ1-2; 8 bases line up with TRBD1. This CDR3 spans 14 amino acids. With 7 bases clipped from V and 6 bases from J, the junction kept 10 bases outside the gene matches. Germline CDR1 LNHDA, CDR2 SQIVND (reference sequence).

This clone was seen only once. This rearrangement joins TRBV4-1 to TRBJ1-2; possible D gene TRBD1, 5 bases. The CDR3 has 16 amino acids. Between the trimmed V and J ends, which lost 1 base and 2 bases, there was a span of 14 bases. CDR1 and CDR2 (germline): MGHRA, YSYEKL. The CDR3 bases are TGCGCCAGCAGCCAAGTTGGGGCGGGGCCGAACTATGGCTACACCTTC. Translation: CASSQVGAGPNYGYTF.

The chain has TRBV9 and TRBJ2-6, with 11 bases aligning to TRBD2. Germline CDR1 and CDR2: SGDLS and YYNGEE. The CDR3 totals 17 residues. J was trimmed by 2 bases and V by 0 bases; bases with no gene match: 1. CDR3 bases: TGTGCCAGCAGCGTAGTTAGCGGGGGGGCTGGGGCCAACGTCCTGACTTTC. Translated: CASSVVSGGAGANVLTF.

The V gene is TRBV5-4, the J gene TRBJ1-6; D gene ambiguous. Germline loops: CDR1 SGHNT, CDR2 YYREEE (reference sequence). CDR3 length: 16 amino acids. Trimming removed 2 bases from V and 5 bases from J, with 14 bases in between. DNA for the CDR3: TGTGCCAGCAGCTTACCCGGGTATGAGAATAATTCACCCCTCCACTTT. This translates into CASSLPGYENNSPLHF.

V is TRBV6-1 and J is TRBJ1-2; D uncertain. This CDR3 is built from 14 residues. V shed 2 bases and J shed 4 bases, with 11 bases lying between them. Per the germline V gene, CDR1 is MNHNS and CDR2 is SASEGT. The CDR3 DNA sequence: TGTGCCAGCAGTGAAACGGGTTCGATCTATGGCTACACCTTC. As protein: CASSETGSIYGYTF.

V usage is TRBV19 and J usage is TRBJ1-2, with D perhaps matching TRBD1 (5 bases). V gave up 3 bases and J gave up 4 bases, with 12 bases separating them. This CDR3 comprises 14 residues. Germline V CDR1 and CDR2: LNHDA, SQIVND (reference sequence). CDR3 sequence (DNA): TGTGCCAGTAGTATGCCCGACAGCCGCTATGGCTACACCTTC. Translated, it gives CASSMPDSRYGYTF.

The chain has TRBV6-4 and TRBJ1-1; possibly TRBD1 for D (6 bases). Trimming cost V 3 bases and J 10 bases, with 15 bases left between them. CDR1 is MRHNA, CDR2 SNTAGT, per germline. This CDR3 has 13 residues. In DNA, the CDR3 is TGTGCCAGCAGTGAGGAGACAGGCGGTAGAGCTTTCTTT. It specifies CASSEETGGRAFF.

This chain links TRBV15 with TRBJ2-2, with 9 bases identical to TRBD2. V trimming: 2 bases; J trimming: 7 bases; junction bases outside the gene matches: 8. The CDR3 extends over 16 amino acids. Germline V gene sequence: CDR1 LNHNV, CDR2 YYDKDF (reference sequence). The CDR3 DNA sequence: TGTGCCACCAGCAGATACCCGAGCGGGGGGTACGGGGAGCTGTTTTTT. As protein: CATSRYPSGGYGELFF.

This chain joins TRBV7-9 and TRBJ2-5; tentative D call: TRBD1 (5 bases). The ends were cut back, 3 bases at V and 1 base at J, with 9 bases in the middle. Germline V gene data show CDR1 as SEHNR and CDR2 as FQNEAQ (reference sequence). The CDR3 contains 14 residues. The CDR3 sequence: CASSLRTGQETQYF. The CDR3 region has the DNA TGTGCCAGCAGCTTGCGCACAGGCCAAGAGACCCAGTACTTC.

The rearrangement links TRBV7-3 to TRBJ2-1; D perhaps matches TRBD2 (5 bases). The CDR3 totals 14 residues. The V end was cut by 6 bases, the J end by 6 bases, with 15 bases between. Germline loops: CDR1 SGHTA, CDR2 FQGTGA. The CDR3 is CASSPTDGLNEQFF. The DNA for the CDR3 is TGTGCCAGCAGTCCCACTGACGGACTCAATGAGCAGTTCTTC.

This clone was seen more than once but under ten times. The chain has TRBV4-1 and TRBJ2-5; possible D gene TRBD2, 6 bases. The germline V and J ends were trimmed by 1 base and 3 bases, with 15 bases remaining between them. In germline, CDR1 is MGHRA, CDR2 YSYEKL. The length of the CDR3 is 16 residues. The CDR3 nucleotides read TGCGCCAGCAGCCAAGGGTGGGGCGGGGTCAAAGAGACCCAGTACTTC. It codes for CASSQGWGGVKETQYF.

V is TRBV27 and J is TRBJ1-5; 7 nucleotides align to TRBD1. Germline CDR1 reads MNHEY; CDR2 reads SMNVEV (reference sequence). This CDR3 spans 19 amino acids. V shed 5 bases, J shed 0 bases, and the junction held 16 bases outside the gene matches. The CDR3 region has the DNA TGTGCCAGCAGTCCAACCCCCCCGACAGGGTACAATAGCAATCAGCCCCAGCATTTT. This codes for CASSPTPPTGYNSNQPQHF.

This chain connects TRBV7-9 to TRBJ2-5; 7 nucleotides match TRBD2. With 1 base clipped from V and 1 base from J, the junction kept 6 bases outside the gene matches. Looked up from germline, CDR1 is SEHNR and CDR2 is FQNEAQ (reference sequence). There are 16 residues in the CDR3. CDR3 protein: CASSLGLAVRQETQYF. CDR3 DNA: TGTGCCAGCAGCTTAGGCCTAGCGGTACGCCAAGAGACCCAGTACTTC.

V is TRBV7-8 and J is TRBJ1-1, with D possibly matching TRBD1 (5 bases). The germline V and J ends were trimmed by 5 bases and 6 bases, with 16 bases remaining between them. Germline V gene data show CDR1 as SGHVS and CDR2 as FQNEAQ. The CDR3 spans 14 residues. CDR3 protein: CASSPEGPKAEAFF. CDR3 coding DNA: TGTGCCAGCAGCCCGGAGGGGCCGAAGGCTGAAGCTTTCTTT. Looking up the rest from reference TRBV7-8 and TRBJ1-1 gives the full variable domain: GAGVSQSPRYKVAKRGQDVALRCDPISGHVSLFWYQQALGQGPEFLTYFQNEAQLDKSGLPSDRFFAERPEGSVSTLKIQRTQQEDSAVYLCASSPEGPKAEAFFGQGTRLTVV.